This TCR beta chain was sequenced for a study of T cell responses to AZD1222 COVID-19 vaccine (dated by TCRdb to the early 2020s). With regard to the full study: TCR sequencing covered over 230 trial participants: some 210 given two doses of AZD1222 and approximately 26 given two doses of MenACWY control vaccine. Trial participants were enrolled by age into subgroups of 18-55, 56-69 and 70-plus years, and about 150, 27 and 61 TCR-sequenced participants, respectively, were included in these subgroups.

General study outcomes and caveats: Spike-specific TCR breadth and depth rose significantly after two AZD1222 doses compared with day 0 and with MenACWY recipients. The vaccine-associated CD4 TCRs covered the entire spike protein, and the dominant responses fell in regions 160-218 and 743-854. The 56-69-year group was small, and its depth increase did not reach significance, likely because of low power. Because no day 14 peak-response samples were available, repertoires were characterized only after the peak T cell response. Epitopes outside the regions mutated in the B.1.351 and B.1.1.7 variants were reportedly recognized by nearly half of the unique spike-specific TCRs. Conclusions about previously exposed vaccinees are limited, since just five or six AZD1222 recipients were seropositive for SARS-CoV-2 at baseline. Participants were mostly white British, with more females than males. The authors suggested clonal diversity may have been underestimated.

This specimen's time point label, per the study, means: about 28 days (+/-7) after the second vaccine dose. Per the publication, the treatment or condition label means: meningococcal conjugate vaccine given as trial control. Vaccinee samples came from UK trials COV001 and COV002, including a single-blind randomized controlled phase 2/3 trial of AZD1222 (ChAdOx1 nCoV-19) in healthy adults. For TCRbeta chain sequencing, PBMC samples were collected from trial participants at day 0 and at day 28 after the second dose. The CDR3 regions of human TCRbeta chains were subjected to immunosequencing. As for the original processing: Repertoire TCRs were matched against a reference library of SARS-CoV-2-specific TCRs generated with the MIRA antigen-specificity platform. Breadth was defined as the fraction of unique TCRs that were SARS-CoV-2-associated. Depth was defined as the fraction of total T cells that were SARS-CoV-2-associated. Using the MIRA data, each spike-specific TCR was assigned both to the spike region to which the TCR was reactive and to a CD4 or CD8 class. Log10-transformed breadth and depth values were compared by one-way ANOVA with Sidak's multiple comparisons tests. Held by TCRdb, this immuneACCESS table contains in-frame sequences only and omits some clones. Under half of the omission traces to an unresolved V gene where checked; the cause of the rest is unknown. V and J calls and clone size are as listed in that table; D and trimming were resolved from the DNA. The sample table contains under 200,000 clones; only one count was recorded for more than 80% of them. The top ten clones comprise 3.6% of the sample.

Note on this clone: Its target antigen remains unknown. The input lacks base qualities; no much larger clone sits a single base away.

This TCR derives from an adult who received the MenACWY meningococcal vaccine as a control. Source: peripheral blood, taken 28 days after the second dose of the MenACWY control vaccine.

The CDR3 region has the sequence CASSLGGSDGYTF. The DNA sequence is given as TGTGCCAGCAGCTTAGGGGGCTCAGATGGCTACACCTTC. The chain is assembled from TRBV7-8 and TRBJ1-2; TRBD1 is possibly the D segment (5 matching bases). Inclusive of the bounding cysteine and phenylalanine, the CDR3 is 13 residues long. The only DNA kept is the CDR3, 39 bases in frame from the first base. At the junction V is shortened by 1 base and J by 6 bases, with 9 bases in between. CDR1 and CDR2, per the germline V gene, are SGHVS and FQNEAQ.